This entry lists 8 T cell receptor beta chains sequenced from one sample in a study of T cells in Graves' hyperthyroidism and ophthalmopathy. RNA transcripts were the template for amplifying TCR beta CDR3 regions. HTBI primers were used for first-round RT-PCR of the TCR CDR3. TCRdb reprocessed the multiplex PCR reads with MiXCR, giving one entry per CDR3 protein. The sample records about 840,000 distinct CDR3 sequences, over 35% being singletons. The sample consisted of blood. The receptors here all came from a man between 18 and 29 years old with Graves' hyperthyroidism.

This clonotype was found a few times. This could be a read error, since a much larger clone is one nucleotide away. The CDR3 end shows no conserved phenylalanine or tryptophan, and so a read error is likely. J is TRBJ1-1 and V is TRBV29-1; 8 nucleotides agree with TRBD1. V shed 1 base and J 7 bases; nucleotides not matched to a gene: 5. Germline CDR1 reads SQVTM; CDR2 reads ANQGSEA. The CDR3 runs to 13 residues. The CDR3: CSVEGGQGDEAFL. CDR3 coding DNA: TGCAGCGTTGAAGGAGGACAGGGAGATGAAGCTTTCCTT.

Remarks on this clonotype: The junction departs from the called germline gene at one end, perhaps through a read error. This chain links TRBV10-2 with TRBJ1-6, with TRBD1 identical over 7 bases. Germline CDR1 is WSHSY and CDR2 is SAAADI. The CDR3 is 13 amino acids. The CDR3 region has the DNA TGTGCCAGCCGAACAGGGGATTATTCACCCCTCCACTTT. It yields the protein CASRTGDYSPLHF.

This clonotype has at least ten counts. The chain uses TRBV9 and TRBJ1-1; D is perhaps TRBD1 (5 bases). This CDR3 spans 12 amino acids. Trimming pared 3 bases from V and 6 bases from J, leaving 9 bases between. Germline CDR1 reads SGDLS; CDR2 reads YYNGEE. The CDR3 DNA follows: TGTGCCAGCAGCGGTGGGACCTCTGAAGCTTTCTTT. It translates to CASSGGTSEAFF.

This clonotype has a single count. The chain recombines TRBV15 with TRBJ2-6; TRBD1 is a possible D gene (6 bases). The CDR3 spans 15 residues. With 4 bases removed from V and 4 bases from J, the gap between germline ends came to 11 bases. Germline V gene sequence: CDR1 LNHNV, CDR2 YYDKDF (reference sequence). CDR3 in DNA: TGTGCCACCAGCAATACCGGGACAGGGGCCAACGTCCTGACTTTC. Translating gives CATSNTGTGANVLTF.

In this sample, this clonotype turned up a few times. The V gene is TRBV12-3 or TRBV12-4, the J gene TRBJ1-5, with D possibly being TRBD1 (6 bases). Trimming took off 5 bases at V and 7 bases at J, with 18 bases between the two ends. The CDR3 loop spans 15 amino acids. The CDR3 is CASSPEEGGGQPQHF. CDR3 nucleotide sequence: TGTGCCAGCAGTCCGGAAGAGGGGGGAGGACAGCCCCAGCATTTT.

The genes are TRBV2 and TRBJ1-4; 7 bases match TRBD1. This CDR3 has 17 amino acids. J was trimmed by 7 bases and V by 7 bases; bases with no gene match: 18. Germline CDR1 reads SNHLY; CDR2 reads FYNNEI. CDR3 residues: CASNGAGDRPGAEKLFF. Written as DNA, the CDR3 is TGTGCCAGCAATGGAGCTGGGGACAGACCGGGGGCTGAAAAACTGTTTTTT.

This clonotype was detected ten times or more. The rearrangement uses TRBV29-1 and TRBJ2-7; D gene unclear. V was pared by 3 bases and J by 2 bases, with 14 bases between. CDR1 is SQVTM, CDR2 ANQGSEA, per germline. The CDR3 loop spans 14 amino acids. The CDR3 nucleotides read TGCAGCGTTGAGAAGGCAGGCCAGACCTACGAGCAGTACTTC. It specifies CSVEKAGQTYEQYF.

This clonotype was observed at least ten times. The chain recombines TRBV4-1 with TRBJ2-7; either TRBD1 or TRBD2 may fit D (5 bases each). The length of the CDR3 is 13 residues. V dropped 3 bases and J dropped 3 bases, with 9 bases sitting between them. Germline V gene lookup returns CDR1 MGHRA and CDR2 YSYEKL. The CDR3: CASSQGDGYEQYF. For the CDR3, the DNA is TGCGCCAGCAGCCAGGGGGACGGCTACGAGCAGTACTTC.